This TCR beta chain was captured by sequencing in a study of T cells in Graves' hyperthyroidism and ophthalmopathy. Thyroid ultrasound and orbital computed tomography, with clinical symptoms and serum thyroxine and TRAb, informed diagnoses. Regions amplified from RNA transcripts were the TCR beta CDR3 regions. Primed by the HTBI set, a first-round RT-PCR was run on the TCR CDR3. MiXCR was run by TCRdb on the multiplex PCR reads, yielding one entry per CDR3 protein. The table records 450,000 to 700,000 distinct CDR3 sequences, around 42% of them present only once. Regarding the study as a whole: Ophthalmopathy and stable hyperthyroidism were separated by a 13 V-J model.

The V and J ends lost 5 bases and 4 bases, in that order; junction bases with no gene match: 6. CDR1 is DFQATT and CDR2 is SNEGSKA in the germline V gene (reference sequence). CDR3 length: 13 amino acids. This clonotype was observed at least ten times. Its specificity is not known. The clonotype originates from an adult woman with Graves' disease, either hyperthyroidism or ophthalmopathy (not recorded which). V and J are TRBV20-1 and TRBJ1-2, with TRBD1 matching over 8 bases. The material sequenced was peripheral blood or thyroid tissue (not recorded which). This CDR3 is CSAPGQGRYGYTF. The CDR3 DNA follows: TGCAGTGCTCCTGGACAGGGCCGCTATGGCTACACCTTC.